This TCR beta chain was observed in a study of CDR3 diversity in severe acne. TCRdb reprocessed the PCR reads with MiXCR, giving one entry per CDR3 protein. The sample lists 79,000 or so distinct CDR3 sequences, approximately 49% occurring once. The CDR3 spans 14 residues. The germline V and J ends were trimmed by 0 bases and 6 bases, with 15 bases remaining between them. CDR1 and CDR2 from the germline V gene are GTSNPN and SVGIG (reference sequence). The chain combines TRBV30 with TRBJ2-7; D may be TRBD1 (6 bases). This TCR was sampled from a male donor with severe acne vulgaris. Sequenced material: blood. CDR3 DNA sequence: TGTGCCTGGAGTGTAGGGTACAGGGAAACCGAGCAGTACTTC. It encodes CAWSVGYRETEQYF.